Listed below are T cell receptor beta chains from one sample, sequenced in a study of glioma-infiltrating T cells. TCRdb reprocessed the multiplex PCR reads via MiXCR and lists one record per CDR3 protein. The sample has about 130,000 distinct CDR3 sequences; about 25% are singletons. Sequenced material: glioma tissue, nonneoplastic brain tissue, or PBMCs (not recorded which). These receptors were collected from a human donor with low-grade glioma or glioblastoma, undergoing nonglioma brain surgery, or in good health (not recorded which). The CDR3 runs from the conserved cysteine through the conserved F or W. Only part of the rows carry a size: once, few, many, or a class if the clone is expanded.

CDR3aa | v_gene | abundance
CASSRGGVTDTQYF | TRBV18 | .
CSARDTGTEAFF | TRBV20-1 | many
CSTLPGQGAVGTEAFF | TRBV20-1 | few
CASSSLLAGGSDTQYF | TRBV6-1 | many
CASSLLWAQSSYNEQFF | TRBV4-1 | .
CASSQHYTGYTEAFF | TRBV4-2 | .
CSVKGTGQGYNEQFF | TRBV29-1 | few
CASSSYDRPHGELFF | TRBV6-1 | .
CASTPPSGERTDTQYF | TRBV4-1 | .
CATSAGDTDTQYF | TRBV24-1 | .
CASSEGTLGSTDTQYF | TRBV6-1 | .
CASSLGDSGPTDTQYF | TRBV5-4 | .
CASRALVNTEAFF | TRBV6-4 | .
CASSESGGRSYNEQFF | TRBV2 | few
CASSRANTEASF | TRBV3-1 | .